Below, 2 T cell receptor beta chains from the same sample are listed, as sequenced in a study of vaccination and CD4 T cells after COVID-19 (dated by TCRdb to between 2021 and 2024). Reading the label with the study, this specimen's treatment or condition is: roughly ten-day PBMC culture with coronavirus spike peptide pools or control peptides (ViraFEST assay). The library was generated by PCR. Sequencing instrument: Illumina iSeq 100. DNA from cultured CD4+ T cells was subjected to TCR sequencing with the Oncomine TCR Beta short-read assay at the Johns Hopkins FTIC core. TCRdb trimmed public reads at Q25 via fastp, called clones via MiXCR and kept in-frame beta chains. Every entry covers one CDR3 protein and lists the most common genes and DNA from its rows. A total of approximately 25,000 distinct CDR3 sequences appear in this sample, around three fifths of them only once. The ten top clones hold less than 9% of the sample.

Antigen specificity for these receptors is unknown. The sample comprised CD4+ T cells from blood, cultured in vitro. These receptors all come from a human donor who had recovered from COVID-19.

This chain uses TRBV12-3 or TRBV12-4 with TRBJ2-7, with D perhaps matching TRBD1 or TRBD2 (5 bases each). V was pared by 9 bases and J by 8 bases, with 11 bases between. The CDR3 runs 10 residues. Here the CDR3 DNA reads TGTGCCAGGAGGATGGGACAGCAGTACTTC. Its translation is CARRMGQQYF.

The J gene is TRBJ2-4, the V gene TRBV7-2, with TRBD1 matching over 10 bases. The CDR3 has 15 residues. The V gene's germline CDR1 is SGHTA and CDR2 FQGNSA. Losses at the gene ends were 3 bases for V and 7 bases for J; bases not matched to a gene: 6. CDR3 DNA: TGTGCCAGCAGCTTGGCGACAGGGGGCGCGAACATTCAGTACTTC. Protein product: CASSLATGGANIQYF.